This T cell receptor (beta chain) is drawn from a study of T cells in Graves' hyperthyroidism and ophthalmopathy. The germline CDR1 and CDR2 sequences are DFQATT and SNEGSKA (reference sequence). The CDR3 spans 12 residues. Between the trimmed V and J ends, which lost 6 bases and 3 bases, there was a span of 11 bases. This clonotype was seen many times. The CDR3 regions of TCR beta were amplified from RNA transcripts. The primer set for the first-round RT-PCR of the TCR CDR3 was HTBI. Using its own MiXCR run on the multiplex PCR reads, TCRdb lists one record per CDR3 protein. The sample contains hundreds of thousands of distinct CDR3 sequences, over 35% of which appear only once.

The gene calls are TRBV20-1 and TRBJ1-1; a possible D gene is TRBD1 (6 bases). Material: blood. The receptor was isolated from a man aged 18 to 30 with Graves' hyperthyroidism. The CDR3 sequence: CSASTGYTEAFF. The CDR3 nucleotides are TGCAGTGCATCGACAGGTTACACTGAAGCTTTCTTT.